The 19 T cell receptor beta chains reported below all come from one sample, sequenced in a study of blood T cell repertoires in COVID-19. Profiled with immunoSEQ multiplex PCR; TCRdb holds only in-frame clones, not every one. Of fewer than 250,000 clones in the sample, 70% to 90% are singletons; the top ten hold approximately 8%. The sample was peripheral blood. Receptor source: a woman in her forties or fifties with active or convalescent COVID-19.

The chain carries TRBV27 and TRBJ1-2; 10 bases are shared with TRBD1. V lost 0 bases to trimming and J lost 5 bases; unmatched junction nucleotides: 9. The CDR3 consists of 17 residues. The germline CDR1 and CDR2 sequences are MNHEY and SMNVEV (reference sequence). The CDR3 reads CASSLSISGTGVYGYTF. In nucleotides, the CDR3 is TGTGCCAGCAGTTTATCGATTTCCGGGACAGGGGTTTATGGCTACACCTTC.

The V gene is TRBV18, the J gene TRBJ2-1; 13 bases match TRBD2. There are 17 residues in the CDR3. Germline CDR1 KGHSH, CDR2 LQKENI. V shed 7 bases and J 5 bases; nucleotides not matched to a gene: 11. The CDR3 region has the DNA TGTGCCAGCTTGCCAGGGCCCGGGACTAGCGGGAACAATGAGCAGTTCTTC. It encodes CASLPGPGTSGNNEQFF.

The CDR3 DNA reads TGTGCCAGCAGCCCCGGGACTAGCGGGAGCCGGTACGAGCAGTACTTC. Protein: CASSPGTSGSRYEQYF. The chain is built from TRBV7-6 and TRBJ2-7; 14 bases line up with TRBD2. The CDR3 runs to 16 residues. The ends lost 5 bases at V and 4 bases at J; junction bases unmatched: 7. Germline values: CDR1 SGHVS, CDR2 FNYEAQ.

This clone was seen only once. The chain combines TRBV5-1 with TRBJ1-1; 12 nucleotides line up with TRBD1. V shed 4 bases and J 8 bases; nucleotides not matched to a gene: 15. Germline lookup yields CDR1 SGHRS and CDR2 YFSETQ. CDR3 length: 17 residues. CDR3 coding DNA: TGCGCCAGCAGCGGAAACACCCCCGGGACAGGGGGCCGGGAAGCTTTCTTT. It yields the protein CASSGNTPGTGGREAFF.

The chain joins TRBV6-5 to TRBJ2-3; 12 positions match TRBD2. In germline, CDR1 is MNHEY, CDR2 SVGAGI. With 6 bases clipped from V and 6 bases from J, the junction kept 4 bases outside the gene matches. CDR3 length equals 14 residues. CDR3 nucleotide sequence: TGTGCCAGCAGCCTAGGACTAGCGGGGGATACGCAGTATTTT. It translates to CASSLGLAGDTQYF.

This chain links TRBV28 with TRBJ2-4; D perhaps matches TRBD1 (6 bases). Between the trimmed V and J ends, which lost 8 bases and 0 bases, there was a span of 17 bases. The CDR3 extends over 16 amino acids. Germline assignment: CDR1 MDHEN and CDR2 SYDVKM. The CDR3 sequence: CASRAGQTLAKNIQYF. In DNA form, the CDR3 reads TGTGCCAGCCGGGCCGGACAGACTCTAGCCAAAAACATTCAGTACTTC.

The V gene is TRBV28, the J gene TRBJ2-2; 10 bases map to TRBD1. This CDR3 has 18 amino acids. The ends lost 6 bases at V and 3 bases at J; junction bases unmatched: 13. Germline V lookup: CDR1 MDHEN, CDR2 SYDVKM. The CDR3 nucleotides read TGTGCCAGCAGCCCGGGACAGGGGAAGAGGGTAGACACCGGGGAGCTGTTTTTT. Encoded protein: CASSPGQGKRVDTGELFF.

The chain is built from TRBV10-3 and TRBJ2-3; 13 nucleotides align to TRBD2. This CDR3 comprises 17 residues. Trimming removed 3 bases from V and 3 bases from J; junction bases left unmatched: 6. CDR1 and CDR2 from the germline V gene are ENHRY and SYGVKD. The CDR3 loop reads CAISELAGGPGTDTQYF. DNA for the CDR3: TGTGCCATCAGTGAACTAGCGGGGGGGCCAGGGACAGATACGCAGTATTTT.

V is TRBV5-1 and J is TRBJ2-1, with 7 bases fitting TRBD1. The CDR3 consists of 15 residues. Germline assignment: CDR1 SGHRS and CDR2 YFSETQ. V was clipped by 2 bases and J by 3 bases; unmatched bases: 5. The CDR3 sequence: CASSFRDSSYNEQFF. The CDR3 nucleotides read TGCGCCAGCAGCTTCCGGGACAGTAGCTACAATGAGCAGTTCTTC.

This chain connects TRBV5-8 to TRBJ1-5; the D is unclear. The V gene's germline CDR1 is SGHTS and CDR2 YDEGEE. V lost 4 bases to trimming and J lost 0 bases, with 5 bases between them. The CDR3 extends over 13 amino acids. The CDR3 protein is CASSRYSNQPQHF. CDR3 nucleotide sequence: TGTGCCAGCAGCCGTTATAGCAATCAGCCCCAGCATTTT.

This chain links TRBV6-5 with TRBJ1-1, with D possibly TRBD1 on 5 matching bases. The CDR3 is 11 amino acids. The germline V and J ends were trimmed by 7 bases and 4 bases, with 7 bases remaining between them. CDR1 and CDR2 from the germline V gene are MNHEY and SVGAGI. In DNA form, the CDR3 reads TGTGCCAGCACGGGGGGCACTGAAGCTTTCTTT. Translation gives CASTGGTEAFF.

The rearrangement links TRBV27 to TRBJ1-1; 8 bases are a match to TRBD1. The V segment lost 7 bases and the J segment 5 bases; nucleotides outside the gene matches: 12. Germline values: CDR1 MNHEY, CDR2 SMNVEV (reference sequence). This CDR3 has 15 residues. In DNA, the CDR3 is TGTGCCAGCATCTTAGACAGGGGCGGGGGAACTGAAGCTTTCTTT. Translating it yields CASILDRGGGTEAFF.

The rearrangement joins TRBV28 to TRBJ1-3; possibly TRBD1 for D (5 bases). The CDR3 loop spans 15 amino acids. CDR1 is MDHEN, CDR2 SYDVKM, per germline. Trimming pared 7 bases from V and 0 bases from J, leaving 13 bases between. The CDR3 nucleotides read TGTGCCAGCATATTGGGGGGGGGCTCTGGAAACACCATATATTTT. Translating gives CASILGGGSGNTIYF.

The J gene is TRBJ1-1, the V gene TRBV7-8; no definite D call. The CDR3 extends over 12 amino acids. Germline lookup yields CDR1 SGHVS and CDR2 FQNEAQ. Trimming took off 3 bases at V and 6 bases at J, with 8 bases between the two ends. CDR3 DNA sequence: TGTGCCAGCAGCTTCGACATTTCTGAAGCTTTCTTT. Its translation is CASSFDISEAFF.

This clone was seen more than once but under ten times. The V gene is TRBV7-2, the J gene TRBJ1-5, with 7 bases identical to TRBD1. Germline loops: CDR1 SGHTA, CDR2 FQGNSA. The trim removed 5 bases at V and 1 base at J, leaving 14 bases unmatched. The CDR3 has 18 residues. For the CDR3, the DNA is TGTGCCAGCAGCCCAGGGGTCCAGGGGGTTAGGAGCAATCAGCCCCAGCATTTT. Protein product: CASSPGVQGVRSNQPQHF. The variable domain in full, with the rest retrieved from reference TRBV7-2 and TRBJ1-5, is GAGVSQSPSNKVTEKGKDVELRCDPISGHTALYWYRQSLGQGLEFLIYFQGNSAPDKSGLPSDRFSAERTGGSVSTLTIQRTQQEDSAVYLCASSPGVQGVRSNQPQHFGDGTRLSIL.

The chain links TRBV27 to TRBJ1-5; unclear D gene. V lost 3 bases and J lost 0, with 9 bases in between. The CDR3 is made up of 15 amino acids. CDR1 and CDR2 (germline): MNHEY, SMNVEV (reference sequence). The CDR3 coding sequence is TGTGCCAGCAGTTTCGCGATCAATAGCAATCAGCCCCAGCATTTT. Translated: CASSFAINSNQPQHF.

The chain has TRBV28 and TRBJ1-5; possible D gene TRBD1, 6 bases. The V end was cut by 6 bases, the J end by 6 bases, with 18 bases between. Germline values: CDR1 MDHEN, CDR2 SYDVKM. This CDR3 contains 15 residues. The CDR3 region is CASSRPLTGSQPQHF. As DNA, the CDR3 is TGTGCCAGCAGCCGACCGCTGACAGGAAGTCAGCCCCAGCATTTT.

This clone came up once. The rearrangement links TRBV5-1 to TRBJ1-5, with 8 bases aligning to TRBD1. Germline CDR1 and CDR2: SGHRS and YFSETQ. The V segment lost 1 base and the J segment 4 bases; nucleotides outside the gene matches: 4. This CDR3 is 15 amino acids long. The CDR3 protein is CASSLSGGRNQPQHF. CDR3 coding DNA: TGCGCCAGCAGCTTGTCAGGGGGCAGAAATCAGCCCCAGCATTTT.

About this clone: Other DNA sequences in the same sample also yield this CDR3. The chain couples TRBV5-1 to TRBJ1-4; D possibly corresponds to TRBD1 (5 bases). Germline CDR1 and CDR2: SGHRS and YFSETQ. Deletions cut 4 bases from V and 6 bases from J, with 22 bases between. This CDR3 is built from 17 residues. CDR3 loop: CASSAITAGGEDEKLFF. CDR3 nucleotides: TGCGCCAGCAGCGCCATCACGGCGGGGGGGGAAGATGAAAAACTGTTTTTT.